The text below deals with one T cell receptor (beta chain). The antigen is not known. This specimen belongs to a study of shared clonotypes between healthy human individuals. Germline V lookup: CDR1 MNHEY, CDR2 SVGAGI. CDR3 size: 13 residues. The V gene lost 8 bases and the J gene lost 6 bases, with 14 bases spanning the gap. Positive CCR7 selection of CD45RO-negative cells yielded the naive CD8 cells, and terminally differentiated effector memory CD45RA+ cells were excluded. Recent vaccinations or acute infections were absent in the healthy HIV-negative adult donors. The genomic DNA of each subset was split evenly across several immunoSEQ plates. In the original workflow: Junction-only sequences without quality scores came from ImmunoSEQ, so filtering differed. The repertoire was sequenced with immunoSEQ multiplex PCR; TCRdb's copy has only in-frame clones and lacks some. Clone size and V and J calls were adopted from that table, with D and trimming inferred from the DNA. Among millions of clones listed, about 95% were seen once.

Study-wide points: The sharing of 4% to 5.5% of naive CD4 clonotypes was seen across several donors.

The receptor's source is a man aged 18 to 35 in good health. This rearrangement joins TRBV6-5 to TRBJ1-5, with D maybe TRBD1 (6 bases). The sample consisted of naive CD8+ T cells sorted from blood. Here the CDR3 reads CASSTGGRQPQHF. In DNA, the CDR3 is TGTGCCAGCTCGACAGGAGGTCGTCAGCCCCAGCATTTT.